Below, one TCR beta chain is given with its context. Trimming removed 5 bases from V and 0 bases from J; junction bases left unmatched: 3. The CDR3 has 14 residues. Germline loops: CDR1 KGHSH, CDR2 LQKENI. Profiling relied on immunoSEQ multiplex PCR, and the TCRdb table lists in-frame clones only, not all of them. This table has more than 1,200,000 clones, 97% to 99% appearing once. This sample was included in a study of shared clonotypes between healthy human individuals. This receptor was taken from a man aged 25 to 40 in good health. Sequencing was done on a sample of naive CD4+ T cells sorted from blood. Regarding subset: CD45RA+ positively selected. The rearrangement uses TRBV18 and TRBJ2-7, with 8 nucleotides matching TRBD1. As DNA, the CDR3 is TGTGCCAGCTCAGGGACAGGCCGCTCCTACGAGCAGTACTTC. Residues: CASSGTGRSYEQYF.